The 16 T cell receptor beta chains given below trace back to one sample, sequenced in a study of T cell repertoires in cytomegalovirus infection. MiXCR was run by TCRdb on the reads, yielding one entry per CDR3 protein. The top ten hold 8% of the sample, which has hundreds of thousands of distinct CDR3 sequences, more than 20% seen once. Sequencing input: CD8+ T cells from PBMCs. The receptors derive from a human donor in good health (CMV status not recorded). Some clones in this sample may be carry-over from other donors' samples.

The chain couples TRBV2 to TRBJ1-2, with D tentatively TRBD1 (5 bases). The CDR3 has 20 residues. The V and J ends lost 6 bases and 5 bases respectively, with 34 bases between them. Germline V gives CDR1 SNHLY, CDR2 FYNNEI. The CDR3 nucleotides read TGTGCCAGCAGAACGTGGGGGAGCTGGGACCTGGCTGAGGGGCTATATGGCTACACCTTC. It specifies CASRTWGSWDLAEGLYGYTF.

This clonotype came up many times. The V gene is TRBV28, the J gene TRBJ1-4; D unclear. This CDR3 has 14 amino acids. The germline V and J ends were trimmed by 3 bases and 7 bases, with 12 bases remaining between them. Germline loops: CDR1 MDHEN, CDR2 SYDVKM. CDR3 sequence reads: CASSFRRIREKLFF. The CDR3 nucleotides read TGTGCCAGCAGTTTCCGCAGGATCCGTGAAAAACTGTTTTTT.

This clonotype was observed a handful of times. This chain connects TRBV6-6 to TRBJ2-3; D not certain. CDR3 length: 14 residues. Germline lookup yields CDR1 MNHNY and CDR2 SVGAGI (reference sequence). With 5 bases removed from V and 5 bases from J, the gap between germline ends came to 14 bases. The CDR3 loop is CASSPHRRKDTQYF. CDR3 nucleotide sequence: TGTGCCAGCAGTCCCCATCGCCGGAAAGATACGCAGTATTTT.

This clonotype has a handful of counts. The genes are TRBV7-9 and TRBJ1-5, with TRBD1 as a possible D gene (6 bases). This CDR3 comprises 15 residues. Per the germline V gene, CDR1 is SEHNR and CDR2 is FQNEAQ (reference sequence). V gave up 4 bases and J gave up 2 bases, with 12 bases separating them. The CDR3 spells CASSWDGGRNQPQHF. CDR3 sequence (DNA): TGTGCCAGCAGCTGGGACGGGGGGCGCAATCAGCCCCAGCATTTT.

The rearrangement uses TRBV19 and TRBJ2-1; 8 bases are shared with TRBD2. There are 15 residues in the CDR3. Germline CDR1 LNHDA, CDR2 SQIVND (reference sequence). Germline trimming cut 5 bases from V and 4 bases from J; bases unmatched to any gene: 7. This chain's CDR3 is CASSHRGGLYNEQFF. Written as DNA, the CDR3 is TGTGCCAGTAGTCACCGGGGGGGCCTATACAATGAGCAGTTCTTC.

Comment on this clonotype: A read error may produce the germline difference seen at one junction end. The chain employs TRBV12-5 and TRBJ2-7; maybe TRBD2 (7 bases). The V gene's germline CDR1 is LGHNT and CDR2 FRNRAP. This CDR3 has 16 amino acids. CDR3 coding DNA: TGTGCTAGTGGTTTGGTTTTGGGGGGGGCTACCTATGAGCAGTACTTC. Encoded protein: CASGLVLGGATYEQYF.

This clonotype was detected a few times. The chain employs TRBV13 and TRBJ2-4; the match to TRBD1 covers 11 bases. V lost 4 bases and J lost 12; bases outside the gene matches: 8. Looked up from germline, CDR1 is PRHDT and CDR2 is FYEKMQ (reference sequence). The CDR3 has 14 residues. The CDR3, as DNA: TGTGCCAGCAGCTACGGGACAGGGGGGAAGAGTCAGTACTTC. Residues: CASSYGTGGKSQYF.

A few counts support this clonotype. The chain is built from TRBV29-1 and TRBJ2-1; the match to TRBD1 covers 7 bases. Germline loops: CDR1 SQVTM, CDR2 ANQGSEA. The CDR3 contains 12 residues. V was pared by 6 bases and J by 6 bases, with 5 bases of the junction left unmatched. In nucleotides, the CDR3 is TGCAGCGTCAACAGGGGCCCCAATGAGCAGTTCTTC. It is translated as CSVNRGPNEQFF.

The V and J genes are TRBV4-3 and TRBJ1-2; D unresolved. The CDR3 totals 15 residues. Trimming stripped 1 base from V and 6 bases from J, with 15 bases between. Germline lookup yields CDR1 LGHNA and CDR2 YSLEER. CDR3 protein: CASSQGLRVGDGYTF. The CDR3 DNA follows: TGCGCCAGCAGCCAAGGGTTGAGGGTTGGCGATGGCTACACCTTC.

The chain joins TRBV10-3 to TRBJ2-1; either TRBD1 or TRBD2 may fit D (6 bases each). Looked up from germline, CDR1 is ENHRY and CDR2 is SYGVKD. This CDR3 has 14 residues. The V and J ends lost 7 bases and 7 bases respectively, with 17 bases between them. The DNA of the CDR3 is TGTGCCATCAACCCCATAGGGGGGCTGAATGAGCAGTTCTTC. Protein sequence: CAINPIGGLNEQFF.

This chain uses TRBV7-6 with TRBJ1-3, with 9 nucleotides matching TRBD1. The V gene's germline CDR1 is SGHVS and CDR2 FNYEAQ. This CDR3 is built from 16 residues. The V segment lost 10 bases and the J segment 4 bases; nucleotides outside the gene matches: 14. The CDR3 protein is CANTTWDRASGNTIYF. In DNA, the CDR3 is TGTGCCAACACCACTTGGGACAGGGCCTCCGGAAACACCATATATTTT.

The chain uses TRBV7-9 and TRBJ2-3; 7 bases match TRBD1. The V segment lost 8 bases and the J segment 2 bases; nucleotides outside the gene matches: 13. Germline V CDR1 and CDR2: SEHNR, FQNEAQ (reference sequence). The CDR3 runs 16 residues. In nucleotides, the CDR3 is TGTGCCAGCTACGTGACAGACAGGGATTACACAGATACGCAGTATTTT. It translates to CASYVTDRDYTDTQYF.

This clonotype showed up many times. The rearrangement joins TRBV12-3 or TRBV12-4 to TRBJ1-5, with D unresolved. Trimming shortened V by 3 bases and J by 2 bases, and 8 bases separated the two germline ends. CDR3 length: 14 amino acids. The DNA for the CDR3 is TGTGCCAGCAGTTTTAGGGCCGGCAATCAGCCCCAGCATTTT. Protein: CASSFRAGNQPQHF.

This clonotype was recorded a few times. The J gene is TRBJ2-3, the V gene TRBV13; the match to TRBD1 covers 8 bases. The CDR3 extends over 15 amino acids. V was pared by 5 bases and J by 3 bases, with 7 bases of the junction left unmatched. Germline CDR1 PRHDT, CDR2 FYEKMQ (reference sequence). CDR3 bases: TGTGCCAGCAGCCCGCCAAGGACAGGGACAGATACGCAGTATTTT. Amino acids: CASSPPRTGTDTQYF.

This rearrangement joins TRBV9 to TRBJ1-5; D unclear. The germline V gene has CDR1 SGDLS and CDR2 YYNGEE. V lost 1 base to trimming and J lost 3 bases, with 5 bases between them. The CDR3 consists of 13 residues. In DNA form, the CDR3 reads TGTGCCAGCAGCGTATGGGACAATCAGCCCCAGCATTTT. Translated, it gives CASSVWDNQPQHF.

This clonotype occurred many times. V gene TRBV7-9 combines with J gene TRBJ2-3, with unresolved D. The germline gives CDR1 SEHNR, CDR2 FQNEAQ (reference sequence). This CDR3 contains 15 residues. V was trimmed by 5 bases and J by 0 bases, leaving 12 bases between them. CDR3 residues: CASSHYSSSTDTQYF. The CDR3 DNA reads as TGTGCCAGCAGCCATTATTCCAGTAGCACAGATACGCAGTATTTT. The full variable domain, completed using reference TRBV7-9 and TRBJ2-3, is DTGVSQNPRHKITKRGQNVTFRCDPISEHNRLYWYRQTLGQGPEFLTYFQNEAQLEKSRLLSDRFSAERPKGSFSTLEIQRTEQGDSAMYLCASSHYSSSTDTQYFGPGTRLTVL.